The T cell receptor beta chain under discussion was sequenced for a study of T-cell reconstitution after alpha-beta-depleted transplantation in children. Whole-study findings and limits: Several hundred rapidly expanded clones from non-depleted graft cells reportedly supplied alpha-beta T cells about two months post-transplant. The study traced high day-60 TCRbeta diversity in some patients to surviving recipient T cells and thymic progenitors.

The TCRbeta library was prepared with unique molecular identifiers. TCRdb analysed the PCR reads with MiXCR anew, one entry per CDR3 protein. The sample has roughly 30,000 distinct CDR3 sequences, roughly 6.7% seen once. The CDR3 is 13 amino acids. V trimming: 2 bases; J trimming: 8 bases; junction bases outside the gene matches: 6. The V gene's germline CDR1 is SGHRS and CDR2 YFSETQ. This clonotype was detected many times. What it binds is unknown. The sequenced sample was peripheral blood, obtained 60 days after TCRalphabeta/CD19-depleted stem cell transplant. The clonotype comes from a child under two years old who had a stem cell transplant for acute myeloid leukemia, so the T cells may come from the graft donor. The chain recombines TRBV5-1 with TRBJ1-2; 7 bases are a match to TRBD1. CDR3 sequence (DNA): TGCGCCAGCAGCTTCTCGACAGGGAACGGCTACACCTTC. This translates into CASSFSTGNGYTF.